These 22 T cell receptor beta chains were sequenced from one sample in a study of identical twins. One entry per CDR3 protein, called by TCRdb with MiXCR from the 5' RACE reads. The sample has about 520,000 distinct CDR3 sequences; about 20% are singletons. This sample also appeared in a second study, on T cells expressing NK-cell markers.

The sample comprised CD4+ T cells sorted from blood. The receptor set was obtained from a woman aged 18-29 years in good health.

This clonotype has only a few counts. CDR3 loop: CATARLRLPAISSYNEQFF. The CDR3 DNA reads as TGTGCCACCGCCCGGTTGAGACTACCCGCTATCAGCTCCTACAATGAGCAGTTCTTC. The chain carries TRBV27 and TRBJ2-1; D is possibly TRBD2 (5 bases). CDR3 length equals 19 residues. Trimming left V 10 bases short and J 0 bases short, with 28 bases between. Germline CDR1 and CDR2: MNHEY and SMNVEV (reference sequence).

This chain links TRBV5-1 with TRBJ2-1; D tentatively reads TRBD1 or TRBD2 (5 bases each). Germline assignment: CDR1 SGHRS and CDR2 YFSETQ. The CDR3 covers 15 residues. Deletions cut 2 bases from V and 7 bases from J, with 16 bases between. In nucleotides, the CDR3 is TGCGCCAGCAGCTTTAACGGGGCAGCTGAGAATGAGCAGTTCTTC. Translated, it gives CASSFNGAAENEQFF.

The CDR3 spells CSAPGDGNTEAFF. The CDR3 DNA reads as TGCAGTGCCCCAGGAGACGGGAACACTGAAGCTTTCTTT. This chain uses TRBV20-1 with TRBJ1-1, with D unclear. This CDR3 region has 13 residues. The V and J ends lost 6 bases and 1 base respectively, with 12 bases between them. CDR1 is DFQATT and CDR2 is SNEGSKA in the germline V gene (reference sequence).

This clonotype was observed a few times. Compared with germline, one end of the junction differs, possibly owing to a read error. The chain has TRBV12-3 or TRBV12-4 and TRBJ2-3; 10 bases align to TRBD2. This CDR3 is built from 15 residues. Here the CDR3 reads CASSLAGANTDTQYF. The CDR3, as DNA: TGTGCCAGCAGTCTAGCGGGGGCCAACACAGATACGCAGTATTTT.

The V call is TRBV9, the J call TRBJ1-5; TRBD1 agrees at 8 bases. Germline assignment: CDR1 SGDLS and CDR2 YYNGEE. J lost 3 bases, V lost 4 bases, and 6 bases had no gene match. CDR3 length: 15 residues. The CDR3 sequence: CASSRQGRINQPQHF. The CDR3 nucleotides are TGTGCCAGCAGCCGACAGGGGCGAATCAATCAGCCCCAGCATTTT.

V is TRBV10-3 and J is TRBJ1-4; unclear D gene. Germline CDR1 ENHRY, CDR2 SYGVKD. CDR3 size: 12 residues. Trimming removed 2 bases from V and 10 bases from J, with 8 bases in between. CDR3 amino acids: CAISEDDRKLFF. CDR3 in DNA: TGTGCCATCAGTGAGGATGACCGAAAACTGTTTTTT.

The chain employs TRBV9 and TRBJ2-1; 8 bases match TRBD2. CDR1 SGDLS and CDR2 YYNGEE come from the germline V gene. This CDR3 is 15 amino acids long. The V gene end was trimmed by 0 bases and the J gene end by 6 bases; junction bases not matched to a gene: 5. DNA for the CDR3: TGTGCCAGCAGCGTAGTTGGACTAGCTGGCAATGAGCAGTTCTTC. This encodes CASSVVGLAGNEQFF.

This clonotype was picked up many times. The chain links TRBV29-1 to TRBJ2-1; D might be TRBD2 (5 bases). CDR1 is SQVTM and CDR2 is ANQGSEA in the germline V gene. The V gene lost 0 bases and the J gene lost 7 bases, with 7 bases spanning the gap. The CDR3 sequence is 12 residues long. The CDR3 nucleotides read TGCAGCGTTGAAGAGCGGAGGAATGAGCAGTTCTTC. This codes for CSVEERRNEQFF.

V and J are TRBV27 and TRBJ2-7; TRBD1 matches 8 bases. Germline V gene sequence: CDR1 MNHEY, CDR2 SMNVEV (reference sequence). Trimming removed 7 bases from V and 7 bases from J; junction bases left unmatched: 15. The CDR3 runs 15 residues. CDR3 in DNA: TGTGCCAGCACCCTCAAGGGACAGGCGACGGGGGAGCAGTACTTC. It translates to CASTLKGQATGEQYF.

This clonotype was counted a few times. V is TRBV10-3 and J is TRBJ2-1, with a possible D match to TRBD2 (7 bases). V dropped 4 bases and J dropped 10 bases, with 17 bases sitting between them. The CDR3 covers 14 residues. Germline-derived CDR1 and CDR2 are ENHRY and SYGVKD. In DNA, the CDR3 is TGTGCCATCAGTGGGGCAGGGAGGGGGGGAGAGCAGTTCTTC. Residues: CAISGAGRGGEQFF.

This clonotype occurred a few times. The chain carries TRBV5-1 and TRBJ2-3; 9 bases map to TRBD2. Trimming at V came to 0 bases and at J to 4 bases, leaving 9 bases not matched to a gene. CDR3 size: 17 residues. CDR1 and CDR2 from the germline V gene are SGHRS and YFSETQ. This chain's CDR3 is CASSLVWGTSFADTQYF. The DNA of the CDR3 is TGCGCCAGCAGCTTGGTTTGGGGGACTAGCTTCGCAGATACGCAGTATTTT. Full variable domain (rest looked up from reference TRBV5-1 and TRBJ2-3): KAGVTQTPRYLIKTRGQQVTLSCSPISGHRSVSWYQQTPGQGLQFLFEYFSETQRNKGNFPGRFSGRQFSNSRSEMNVSTLELGDSALYLCASSLVWGTSFADTQYFGPGTRLTVL.

This clonotype occurred a few times. V and J are TRBV5-6 and TRBJ1-2, with D hard to call. The CDR3 is made up of 13 amino acids. Germline CDR1 SGHDT, CDR2 YYEEEE. V lost 1 base, J lost 8 bases, and 12 bases lay in between. The CDR3 protein is CASSLPTLGGYTF. The CDR3 nucleotides are TGTGCCAGCAGCTTGCCCACCTTGGGCGGCTACACCTTC.

Only a few counts were recorded for this clonotype. The chain carries TRBV6-8 and TRBJ2-5, with TRBD2 identical over 10 bases. The junction had 17 bases not matched to a gene; V was cut back by 6 bases and J by 1 base. Per germline, CDR1 MNHGY and CDR2 SAAAGT. CDR3 size: 19 residues. This CDR3 reads CASSLNVVAGGRVQETQYF. The CDR3 DNA is TGTGCCAGCAGCCTGAATGTGGTAGCGGGGGGCCGTGTCCAAGAGACCCAGTACTTC.

V gene TRBV9 combines with J gene TRBJ2-1; 8 bases align to TRBD2. The V gene end was trimmed by 0 bases and the J gene end by 14 bases; junction bases not matched to a gene: 10. The CDR3 consists of 14 residues. Germline V CDR1 and CDR2: SGDLS, YYNGEE. The CDR3 nucleotides are TGTGCCAGCAGCGTAGAGGCGAGCGGGAGTGCTAAGTTCTTC. Amino acids: CASSVEASGSAKFF.

This clonotype has only a few counts. The gene calls are TRBV20-1 and TRBJ2-4; maybe TRBD1 (5 bases). Germline V gene data show CDR1 as DFQATT and CDR2 as SNEGSKA (reference sequence). V was cut by 0 bases and J by 1 base, with 10 bases left in between. CDR3 length equals 15 residues. CDR3 sequence (DNA): TGCAGTGCTAGAGATCTCAGGGTGGCCAAAAACATTCAGTACTTC. Protein: CSARDLRVAKNIQYF.

The rearrangement links TRBV27 to TRBJ1-1; D might be TRBD1 (6 bases). There are 15 residues in the CDR3. Germline V CDR1 and CDR2: MNHEY, SMNVEV (reference sequence). V was cut by 3 bases and J by 5 bases, with 16 bases left in between. CDR3 protein: CASSLDQGRFTEAFF. In DNA, the CDR3 is TGTGCCAGCAGTTTGGATCAGGGGCGATTTACTGAAGCTTTCTTT.

The chain uses TRBV20-1 and TRBJ1-5; no clear D gene. This CDR3 comprises 12 residues. Germline V gives CDR1 DFQATT, CDR2 SNEGSKA (reference sequence). Trimming shortened V by 3 bases and J by 1 base, and 4 bases separated the two germline ends. DNA for the CDR3: TGCAGTGCTAGGTCCAGCAATCAGCCCCAGCATTTT. Amino acid sequence: CSARSSNQPQHF.

The chain carries TRBV6-2 or TRBV6-3 and TRBJ2-1; 7 bases align to TRBD2. Germline CDR1 and CDR2: MNHEY and SVGEGT. This CDR3 region has 14 residues. Trimming took 8 bases from V and 5 from J; bases not matched to a gene: 9. DNA for the CDR3: TGTGCCAGCTTAGAGGGAGGGCCGAACAATGAGCAGTTCTTC. The encoded protein is CASLEGGPNNEQFF.

The chain carries TRBV20-1 and TRBJ2-4; 8 nucleotides line up with TRBD2. CDR3 size: 16 residues. Looked up from germline, CDR1 is DFQATT and CDR2 is SNEGSKA (reference sequence). The J segment lost 2 bases and the V segment lost 3 bases, leaving 9 bases of the junction unmatched. CDR3 protein: CSASGRAYVSKNIQYF. The CDR3 DNA follows: TGCAGTGCTAGCGGGAGGGCTTACGTCTCCAAAAACATTCAGTACTTC.

The chain combines TRBV7-2 with TRBJ2-5, with 7 bases aligning to TRBD2. V was clipped by 2 bases and J by 4 bases; unmatched bases: 7. The CDR3 contains 15 residues. Germline V CDR1 and CDR2: SGHTA, FQGNSA. CDR3 protein: CASSLQASGTETQYF. CDR3 DNA sequence: TGTGCCAGCAGCTTACAAGCTAGCGGTACAGAGACCCAGTACTTC.

This clonotype was seen repeatedly, ten times or more. V gene TRBV6-1 combines with J gene TRBJ2-2; TRBD1 might be the D (7 bases). Trimming left V 3 bases short and J 6 bases short, with 8 bases between. Germline V lookup: CDR1 MNHNS, CDR2 SASEGT. The CDR3 consists of 13 residues. Here the CDR3 reads CASSDRGAGELFF. CDR3 nucleotides: TGTGCCAGCAGTGACAGGGGGGCCGGGGAGCTGTTTTTT.

This sequence joins TRBV20-1 and TRBJ2-7; TRBD1 matches 11 bases. Per the germline V gene, CDR1 is DFQATT and CDR2 is SNEGSKA (reference sequence). The trim removed 6 bases at V and 4 bases at J, leaving 8 bases unmatched. This CDR3 comprises 14 residues. CDR3: CSANGQGARYEQYF. Here the CDR3 DNA reads TGCAGTGCCAACGGACAGGGGGCTAGATACGAGCAGTACTTC.